Listed below are T cell receptor beta chains from one sample, sequenced in a study of CD8+ T cells in alopecia areata. Measured with immunoSEQ multiplex PCR; TCRdb has only the in-frame clones, and not every one. Here the sample spans more than 90,000 clones, 35% to 45% being singletons. The sample comprised CD4+ T cells sorted from blood. The receptors were sampled from a human donor with alopecia areata. The CDR3 runs from the conserved cysteine through the conserved F or W. The order of the fields is D gene, J gene, clone size, V gene, CDR3 protein, CDR3 DNA. A D gene is named only where the DNA matches it firmly. Clone size appears in some rows only: once, few, many, or a class for an expanded clone.

. TRBJ2-5 few TRBV2 CASSPLEDQGTQYF TGTGCCAGCAGTCCTTTGGAGGACCAAGGAACCCAGTACTTC
TRBD2 TRBJ2-1 . TRBV7-2 CASSLSSGGLYNEQFF TGTGCCAGCAGCTTGTCAAGCGGGGGCCTCTACAATGAGCAGTTCTTC
TRBD2 TRBJ2-5 few TRBV29-1 CSVDGTSGQEAQYF TGCAGCGTCGATGGGACTAGCGGTCAAGAGGCCCAGTACTTC
. TRBJ2-5 few TRBV2 CASKRESQETQYF TGTGCCAGCAAACGGGAGAGCCAAGAGACCCAGTACTTC
. TRBJ2-3 . TRBV29-1 CSVPTLHADTQYF TGCAGCGTCCCCACTCTACACGCAGATACGCAGTATTTT
. TRBJ2-1 few TRBV23-1 CASFLGDPSYNEQFF TGCGCCAGCTTTCTCGGAGACCCCTCCTACAATGAGCAGTTCTTC
TRBD2 TRBJ2-3 few TRBV5-1 CASSTGTSGDTQYF TGCGCCAGCAGCACCGGGACTAGCGGGGATACGCAGTATTTT
. TRBJ1-5 . TRBV30 CAWSVTGVGPQHF TGTGCCTGGAGTGTAACAGGTGTCGGCCCCCAGCATTTT
. TRBJ2-1 . TRBV6-4 CASSGGSNNEQFF TGTGCCAGCAGTGGAGGCAGCAACAATGAGCAGTTCTTC
. TRBJ2-5 few TRBV18 CASSPGSVSGTQYF TGTGCCAGCTCACCAGGATCCGTCTCAGGGACCCAGTACTTC
. TRBJ1-1 . TRBV28 CASSLIGQNTEAFF TGTGCCAGCAGTTTAATAGGACAAAACACTGAAGCTTTCTTT
. TRBJ2-1 . TRBV19 CASTALGEQFF TGTGCCAGTACGGCACTGGGTGAGCAGTTCTTC
TRBD2 TRBJ2-5 few TRBV5-1 CASSLVPGGEIETQYF TGCGCCAGCAGCTTGGTGCCGGGAGGAGAGATCGAGACCCAGTACTTC
TRBD1 TRBJ2-5 few TRBV7-7 CASSPDRGVETQYF TGTGCCAGCAGCCCCGACAGGGGGGTAGAGACCCAGTACTTC
. TRBJ2-3 few TRBV29-1 CSVGRRGLPDTQYF TGCAGCGTTGGTCGGCGGGGGCTCCCAGATACGCAGTATTTT
. TRBJ2-1 . TRBV7-6 CASSQGRSSYNEQFF TGTGCCAGCAGCCAGGGGAGGAGCTCCTACAATGAGCAGTTCTTC
. TRBJ2-7 few TRBV7-3 CASSPSAVGGGQYF TGTGCCAGCAGCCCCTCAGCTGTGGGGGGCGGGCAGTACTTC
. TRBJ2-7 . TRBV30 CAWSGQGYEQYF TGTGCCTGGAGTGGGCAGGGCTACGAGCAGTACTTC
. TRBJ2-5 few TRBV28 CASSRVPDQYF TGTGCCAGCAGTAGGGTTCCCGACCAGTACTTC
. TRBJ2-3 . TRBV5-1 CASSPVGSMGTDTQYF TGCGCCAGCAGCCCCGTCGGGTCGATGGGTACAGATACGCAGTATTTT
. TRBJ2-3 . TRBV2 CASSDAADTQYF TGTGCCAGCAGTGACGCGGCAGATACGCAGTATTTT
. TRBJ1-1 . TRBV29-1 CSVAPLRRNTEAFF TGCAGCGTGGCTCCCCTGAGAAGGAACACTGAAGCTTTCTTT
. TRBJ2-1 many TRBV28 CASSSGGTPTNEQFF TGTGCCAGCAGTTCCGGCGGGACACCAACAAATGAGCAGTTCTTC
. TRBJ1-4 . TRBV28 CASSPAGTVKKLFF TGTGCCAGCAGTCCCGCCGGCACGGTAAAAAAACTGTTTTTT
TRBD2 TRBJ2-7 . TRBV7-8 CASSSSSGRSYEQYF TGTGCCAGCAGCTCCTCTAGCGGGAGGAGTTACGAGCAGTACTTC
. TRBJ2-5 . TRBV5-1 CASSSNGGNQETQYF TGCGCCAGCAGCTCGAATGGGGGGAACCAAGAGACCCAGTACTTC
TRBD1 TRBJ2-3 . TRBV29-1 CSVRDRRTTDTQYF TGCAGCGTCAGGGACAGGAGAACTACAGATACGCAGTATTTT